This T cell receptor beta chain was sequenced in a study of T cells in Graves' hyperthyroidism and ophthalmopathy. Study context: At initial diagnosis, before any treatment had begun, peripheral blood was obtained. Notes on the study in general: Expanded thyroid clonotypes (above 0.001) were mostly also found in blood.

The CDR3 spans 14 residues. Germline V gene sequence: CDR1 MNHNS, CDR2 SASEGT. Trimming cost V 1 base and J 7 bases; bases outside gene matches: 4. RNA transcripts served as the template for amplifying TCR beta CDR3 regions. The study used the HTBI primer set for a first-round RT-PCR of the TCR CDR3. TCRdb itself ran the multiplex PCR reads through MiXCR, one entry per CDR3 protein. The repertoire holds roughly 630,000 distinct CDR3 sequences, with about a sixth as singletons. In this sample, this clonotype turned up many times. Its target is not known. The source is a woman under 40 with Graves' hyperthyroidism. This chain connects TRBV6-1 to TRBJ2-1; 7 bases agree with TRBD2. Material for sequencing was blood. The CDR3 sequence is CASSEVPAGNEQFF. The CDR3 coding sequence is TGTGCCAGCAGTGAAGTCCCAGCGGGAAATGAGCAGTTCTTC.